The present T cell receptor (beta chain) was sequenced within a study of CD8 T cells in ankylosing spondylitis. General study findings and limits: Those disease-linked clones were CD8+; they were also relatively rare in peripheral blood. Clones linked to disease were reported to show significant enrichment in matched ankylosing spondylitis synovial fluid. A motif of roughly 8 highly homologous TCR beta variants was seen as apparently characteristic of ankylosing spondylitis blood.

This clonotype was seen a few times. Its antigen is undetermined. Quantitative 5'-RACE with molecular barcodes was used to make the TCR beta libraries. One entry per CDR3 protein, called by TCRdb with MiXCR from the 5' RACE reads. The table shows over 600,000 distinct CDR3 sequences, with over 15% occurring only once. There are 18 residues in the CDR3. V shed 0 bases, J shed 2 bases, and the junction held 10 bases outside the gene matches. Germline values: CDR1 SGHRS, CDR2 YFSETQ. This clonotype was sampled from a male donor with ankylosing spondylitis. The chain uses TRBV5-1 and TRBJ2-7, with 11 bases that match TRBD2. Sequencing was done on a sample of blood, either unsorted or a sorted T cell fraction (not recorded which). This chain's CDR3 is CASSLGLSSGGITYEQYF. CDR3 bases: TGCGCCAGCAGCTTGGGCTTGTCTAGCGGGGGGATAACCTACGAGCAGTACTTC.